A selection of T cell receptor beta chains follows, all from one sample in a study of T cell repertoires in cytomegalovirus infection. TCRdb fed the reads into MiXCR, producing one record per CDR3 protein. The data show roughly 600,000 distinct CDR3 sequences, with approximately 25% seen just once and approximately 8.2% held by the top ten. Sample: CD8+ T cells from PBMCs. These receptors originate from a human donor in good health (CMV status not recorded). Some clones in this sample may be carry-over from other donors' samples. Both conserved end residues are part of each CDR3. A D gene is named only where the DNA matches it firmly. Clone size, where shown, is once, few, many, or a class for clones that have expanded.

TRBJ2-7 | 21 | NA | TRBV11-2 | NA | TGTGCCAGCAGCTTACCCCAGACAGGAGCGATTGGGGGACGGGACCCCGGGGAGCAGTACTTC | CASSLPQTGAIGGRDPGEQYF
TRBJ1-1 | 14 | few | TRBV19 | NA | TGTGCCAGTATGCCACACAGGGCCCCTTCTGAAGCTTTCTTT | CASMPHRAPSEAFF
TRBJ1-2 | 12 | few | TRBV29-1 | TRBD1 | TGCAGCGTAACAGGGGGCGTAAGTGGCTACACCTTC | CSVTGGVSGYTF
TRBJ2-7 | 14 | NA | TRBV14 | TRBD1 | TGTGCCAGCAGCCGACCGGGACAGGGGTTCGAGCAGTACTTC | CASSRPGQGFEQYF
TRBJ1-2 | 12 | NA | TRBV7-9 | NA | TGTGCCAGCAGCGCAGGGGTCTATGGCTACACCTTC | CASSAGVYGYTF
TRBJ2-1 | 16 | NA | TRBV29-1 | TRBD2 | TGCAGCGTTGTGGGACTAGCGGGGGGGGTGAACAATGAGCAGTTCTTC | CSVVGLAGGVNNEQFF
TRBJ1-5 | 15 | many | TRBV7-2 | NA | TGTGCCAGCAGCTTCGGACGGTCTGTAAATCAGCCCCAGCATTTT | CASSFGRSVNQPQHF
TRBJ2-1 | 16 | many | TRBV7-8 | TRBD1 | TGTGCCAGCAGCTTAGTACAGGGGGCGCATTACAATGAGCAGTTCTTC | CASSLVQGAHYNEQFF
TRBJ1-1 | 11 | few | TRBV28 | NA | TGTGCCAGCAGTTCAGAGGGAGAAGCTTTCTTT | CASSSEGEAFF
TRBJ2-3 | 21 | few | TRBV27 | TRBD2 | TGTGCCAGCACTCCCTCGACCCGGGTAACTAGCGGGGGGGAAAGCACAGATACGCAGTATTTT | CASTPSTRVTSGGESTDTQYF
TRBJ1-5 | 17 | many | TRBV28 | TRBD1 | TGTGCCAGCAGTTCCTCCTTTGACAGGGGTTTCGATCAGCCCCAGCATTTT | CASSSSFDRGFDQPQHF
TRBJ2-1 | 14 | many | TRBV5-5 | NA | TGTGCCAGCAGCTTGGCCCGGGGTAACAATGAGCAGTTCTTC | CASSLARGNNEQFF
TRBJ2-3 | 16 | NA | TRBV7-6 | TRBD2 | TGTGCCAGCAGCCCCGGGATAGCGGGGGTCACAGATACGCAGTATTTT | CASSPGIAGVTDTQYF
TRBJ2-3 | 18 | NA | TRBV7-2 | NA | TGTGCCAGCAGTCCCCGGGTAGTGGCGGTTTCTAGCACAGATACGCAGTATTTT | CASSPRVVAVSSTDTQYF
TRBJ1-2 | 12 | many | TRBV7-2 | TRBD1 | TGTGCCAGCTCGACAGGGGGCCTTGGCTACACCTTC | CASSTGGLGYTF
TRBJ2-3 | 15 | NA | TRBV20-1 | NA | TGCAGTGCTAAAGATTACAGGGATCCGTTAGATACGCAGTATTTT | CSAKDYRDPLDTQYF
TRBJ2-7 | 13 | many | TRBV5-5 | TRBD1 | TGTGCCAGCAGCCTTCGACAGGGAAGCGAGCAGTACTTC | CASSLRQGSEQYF
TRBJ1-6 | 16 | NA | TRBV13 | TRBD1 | TGTACCAGCACCGCGACAGGGCCGACTTGGGATTCACCCCTCCACTTT | CTSTATGPTWDSPLHF
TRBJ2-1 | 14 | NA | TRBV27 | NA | TGTGCCAGCAGTTCCCTCGAGGCCGGGGGTGAGCAGTTCTTC | CASSSLEAGGEQFF
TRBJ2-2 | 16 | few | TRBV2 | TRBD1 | TGTGCCAGCAGTGACGGACAGGGTTTTTTCACCGGGGAGCTGTTTTTT | CASSDGQGFFTGELFF
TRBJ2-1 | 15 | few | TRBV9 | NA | TGTGCCAGCAGCGTAGCGGGGGTCTCCTACAATGAGCAGTTCTTC | CASSVAGVSYNEQFF
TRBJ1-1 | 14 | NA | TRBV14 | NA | TGTGCCAGCAGCCTCAACGGGGGGGACACTGAAGCTTTCTTT | CASSLNGGDTEAFF
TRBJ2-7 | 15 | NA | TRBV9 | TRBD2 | TGTGCCAGCAGCGTAGAGGCTAGCGGAACCTACGAGCAGTACTTC | CASSVEASGTYEQYF
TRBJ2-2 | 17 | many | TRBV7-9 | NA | TGTGCCACCAAGCCCCTAGCGTGGGCTTCGAACACCGGGGAGCTGTTTTTT | CATKPLAWASNTGELFF
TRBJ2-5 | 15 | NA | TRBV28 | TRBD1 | TGTGCCAGCAGTAGGATTACAGGGGGCCAAGAGACCCAGTACTTC | CASSRITGGQETQYF
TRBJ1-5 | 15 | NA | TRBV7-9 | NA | TGTGCCAGCAGCTTAGGGGCAGGGGCAGATCAGCCCCAGCATTTT | CASSLGAGADQPQHF
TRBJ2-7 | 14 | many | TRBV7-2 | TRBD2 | TGTGCCAGCAGCACGGGACTAGCGGATGGGGAGCAGTACTTC | CASSTGLADGEQYF
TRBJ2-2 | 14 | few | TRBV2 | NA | TGTGCCAGCACCCCGGGCCCCCAATACGGGGAGCTGTTTTTT | CASTPGPQYGELFF
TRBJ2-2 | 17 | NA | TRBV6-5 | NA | TGTGCCAGCAGTTACTCAACTGATTTTGCGAACACCGGGGAGCTGTTTTTT | CASSYSTDFANTGELFF
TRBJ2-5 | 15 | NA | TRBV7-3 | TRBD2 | TGTGCCAGCAGCCATCGGGGGGGGCTATATGAGACCCAGTACTTC | CASSHRGGLYETQYF
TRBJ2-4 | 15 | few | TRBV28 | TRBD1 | TGTGCCAGCAGTTTACGACAGGGGGCTCTGGGCATTCAGTACTTC | CASSLRQGALGIQYF
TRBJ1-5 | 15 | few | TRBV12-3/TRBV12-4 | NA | TGTGCCAGCAGGATACAGCTATATAGCAATCAGCCCCAGCATTTT | CASRIQLYSNQPQHF
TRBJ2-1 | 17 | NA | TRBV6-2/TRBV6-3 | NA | TGTGCCAGCAGTTACAATCTCGGGCGAGCCACCTACAATGAGCAGTTCTTC | CASSYNLGRATYNEQFF
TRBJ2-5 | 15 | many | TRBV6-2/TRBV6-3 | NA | TGTGCCAGCCTAGAGGCGACCGGGCCCTCGGAGACCCAGTACTTC | CASLEATGPSETQYF
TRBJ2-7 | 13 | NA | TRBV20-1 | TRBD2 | TGCAGTGCTTTTAGCGGGGGGGCATACGAGCAGTACTTC | CSAFSGGAYEQYF
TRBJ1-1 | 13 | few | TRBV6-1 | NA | TGTGCCAGCAGTGAGTCACGGAACACTGAAGCTTTCTTT | CASSESRNTEAFF
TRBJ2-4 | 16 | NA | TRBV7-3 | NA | TGTGCCAGCAGCTTAGATGAGAGCCTAGCCAAAAACATTCAGTACTTC | CASSLDESLAKNIQYF
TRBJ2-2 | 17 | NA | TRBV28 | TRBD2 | TGTGCCAGCAGTTCCCTCGCGGGAGTTATTGACACCGGGGAGCTGTTTTTT | CASSSLAGVIDTGELFF
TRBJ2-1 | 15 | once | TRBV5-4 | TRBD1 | TGTGCCAGCAGCTTGGACGGGACAGGCTACAATAAGCAGTTCTTC | CASSLDGTGYNKQFF
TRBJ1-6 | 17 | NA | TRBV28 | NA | TGTGCCAGCAGTCCCCTCACGATCGGGGCCTATAATTCACCCCTCCACTTT | CASSPLTIGAYNSPLHF
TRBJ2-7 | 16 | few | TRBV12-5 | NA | TGTGCTAGTGGTTTCCATCCCCGGGACGTACCCTACGAGCAGTACTTC | CASGFHPRDVPYEQYF
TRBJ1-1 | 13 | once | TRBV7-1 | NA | TGTGCCAGCTACAGGGTGGGGAAAACTGAAGCTTTCTTT | CASYRVGKTEAFF
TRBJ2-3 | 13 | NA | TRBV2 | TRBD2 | TGTGCCAGCGCGGGGGGAGATGCAGATACGCAGTATTTT | CASAGGDADTQYF
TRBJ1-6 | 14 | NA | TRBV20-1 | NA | TGCAGTGCTAGAGTGCCAGGGATGAATTCACCCCTCCACTTT | CSARVPGMNSPLHF
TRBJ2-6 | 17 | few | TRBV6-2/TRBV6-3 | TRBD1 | TGTGCCAGCAGTGATACAGGGGAACGTTATGGGGCCAACGTCCTGACTTTC | CASSDTGERYGANVLTF
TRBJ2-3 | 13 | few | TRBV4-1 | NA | TGCGCCAGCAGCCAAACCCTATTGGATACGCAGTATTTT | CASSQTLLDTQYF
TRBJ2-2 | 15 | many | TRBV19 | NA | TGTGCCAGTAAAATGACGGGGCCGAACACCGGGGAGCTGTTTTTT | CASKMTGPNTGELFF
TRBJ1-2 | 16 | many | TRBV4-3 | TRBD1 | TGCGCCAGCAGCCAAGATTGGGGACAGGCCCACTATGGCTACACCTTC | CASSQDWGQAHYGYTF
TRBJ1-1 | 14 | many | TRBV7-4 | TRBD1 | TGTGCCAGCAGAACGACAGGGACGGGCGCTGAAGCTTTCTTT | CASRTTGTGAEAFF
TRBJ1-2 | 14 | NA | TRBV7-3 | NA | TGTGCCAGCAGCTGGACGGATGCTAACTATGGCTACACCTTC | CASSWTDANYGYTF
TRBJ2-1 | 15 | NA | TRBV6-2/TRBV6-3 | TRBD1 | TGTGCCAGCAGTTACTCAGGGACAGCCTTCAATGAGCAGTTCTTC | CASSYSGTAFNEQFF
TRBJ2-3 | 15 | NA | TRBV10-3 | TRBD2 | TGTGCCATCAGTGGGGCTAGCGGACTCACAGATACGCAGTATTTT | CAISGASGLTDTQYF
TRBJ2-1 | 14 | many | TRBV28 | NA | TGTGCCAGCAGTTTACGGGGACTTAACAATGAGCAGTTCTTC | CASSLRGLNNEQFF
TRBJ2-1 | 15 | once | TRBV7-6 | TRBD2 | TGTGCCAGCAACTCCGGGACTAGCGAGAACAATGAGCAGTTCTTC | CASNSGTSENNEQFF